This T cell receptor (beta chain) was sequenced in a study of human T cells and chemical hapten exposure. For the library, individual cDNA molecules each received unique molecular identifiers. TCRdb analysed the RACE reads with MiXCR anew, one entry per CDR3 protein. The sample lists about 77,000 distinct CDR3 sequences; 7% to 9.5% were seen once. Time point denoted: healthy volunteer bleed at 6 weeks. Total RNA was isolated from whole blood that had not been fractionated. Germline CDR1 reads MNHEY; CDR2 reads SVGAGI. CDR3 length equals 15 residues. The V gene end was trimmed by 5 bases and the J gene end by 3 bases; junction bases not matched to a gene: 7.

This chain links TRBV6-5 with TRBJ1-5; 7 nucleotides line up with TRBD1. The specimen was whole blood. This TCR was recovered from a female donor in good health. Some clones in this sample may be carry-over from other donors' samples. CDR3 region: CASSQSGGFNQPQHF. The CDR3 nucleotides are TGTGCCAGCAGTCAATCAGGGGGTTTCAATCAGCCCCAGCATTTT.